Listed below are T cell receptor beta chains from one sample, sequenced in a study of cytomegalovirus exposure and HLA in healthy donors. TCRdb's copy holds only in-frame clones and misses some; the assay was immunoSEQ multiplex PCR. The sample comprises some 140,000 clones, approximately 80% of which are singletons, and around 5.6% rests with the top ten. The sample was PBMCs. Receptors were obtained from a middle-aged woman in good health and CMV-seropositive. CDR3s include the opening cysteine and the closing phenylalanine or tryptophan. The D gene is left open where the match is weak. Not every row has a clone size; where given, it reads once, few, many or a size class.

j_gene	d_gene	abundance	v_gene	CDR3aa	CDR3nt
TRBJ2-1	NA	few	TRBV30	CAWSTPISTTRVHNEQFF	TGTGCCTGGAGTACACCGATCTCGACGACTCGAGTCCACAATGAGCAGTTCTTC
TRBJ2-7	NA	NA	TRBV4-1	CASSLREAYEQYF	TGCGCCAGCAGCCTCCGTGAGGCCTACGAGCAGTACTTC
TRBJ2-3	NA	NA	TRBV27	CASTLTGTDTQYF	TGTGCCAGCACCTTAACGGGCACAGATACGCAGTATTTT
TRBJ1-4	NA	NA	TRBV5-8	CASSSSLTGTNEKLFF	TGTGCCAGCAGCTCATCCCTTACAGGGACTAATGAAAAACTGTTTTTT
TRBJ2-3	TRBD2	NA	TRBV27	CASSRLGTSGRKGADTQYF	TGTGCCAGCAGTCGACTTGGGACTAGCGGGAGAAAAGGGGCAGATACGCAGTATTTT
TRBJ2-2	TRBD2	NA	TRBV5-8	CASSLLAGTGELFF	TGTGCCAGCAGCTTACTAGCGGGAACCGGGGAGCTGTTTTTT
TRBJ2-7	NA	NA	TRBV7-9	CASSPDLTSDYEQYF	TGTGCCAGCAGCCCAGATCTTACTAGTGACTACGAGCAGTACTTC
TRBJ2-7	TRBD2	NA	TRBV20-1	CSLGGGYEQYF	TGCAGTCTAGGCGGGGGGTACGAGCAGTACTTC
TRBJ1-2	TRBD1	NA	TRBV30	CAWMGQSLGYTF	TGTGCCTGGATGGGACAGTCCCTTGGCTACACCTTC
TRBJ1-2	TRBD1	once	TRBV5-4	CASSFDRGPLYTF	TGTGCCAGCAGTTTTGACAGGGGGCCTCTCTACACCTTC
TRBJ1-1	NA	NA	TRBV5-1	CASSFAHTGNTEAFF	TGCGCCAGCAGCTTTGCCCATACAGGGAACACTGAAGCTTTCTTT
TRBJ1-1	NA	once	TRBV19	CASSISRVVTEAFF	TGTGCCAGTAGTATTTCCAGGGTAGTCACTGAAGCTTTCTTT
TRBJ1-4	NA	once	TRBV11-3	CASSLNAGLNEKLFF	TGTGCCAGCAGCTTAAATGCAGGGCTTAATGAAAAACTGTTTTTT
TRBJ1-2	TRBD1	NA	TRBV10-3	CAISEGTGGVYGYTF	TGTGCCATCAGTGAAGGGACAGGGGGCGTTTATGGCTACACCTTC
TRBJ2-5	TRBD2	NA	TRBV5-5	CASSFIASGHFQETQYF	TGTGCCAGCAGCTTCATCGCTAGCGGGCATTTTCAAGAGACCCAGTACTTC
TRBJ2-1	TRBD2	NA	TRBV19	CASSSLAGGPVAEQFF	TGTGCCAGTAGTTCTCTAGCGGGAGGGCCGGTTGCTGAGCAGTTCTTC
TRBJ1-1	NA	NA	TRBV6-1	CASSRGGHTEAFF	TGTGCCAGCAGCCGCGGGGGGCACACTGAAGCTTTCTTT
TRBJ2-7	NA	few	TRBV6-1	CASSEREDSYEQYF	TGTGCCAGCAGTGAGAGGGAGGACTCCTACGAGCAGTACTTC
TRBJ2-3	NA	few	TRBV5-4	CASSLVGGSTDTQYF	TGTGCCAGCAGCTTGGTAGGGGGAAGCACAGATACGCAGTATTTT
TRBJ2-1	NA	NA	TRBV10-3	CAITGAVYNEQFF	TGTGCCATCACGGGAGCGGTCTACAATGAGCAGTTCTTC
TRBJ2-1	TRBD2	NA	TRBV7-9	CASSLAGKTSGYNEQFF	TGTGCCAGCAGCTTAGCAGGGAAGACTAGCGGATACAATGAGCAGTTCTTC
TRBJ2-2	TRBD1	NA	TRBV2	CASSVSGGDRSTGELFF	TGTGCCAGCAGTGTATCAGGGGGCGACCGGAGCACCGGGGAGCTGTTTTTT
TRBJ2-5	TRBD2	NA	TRBV30	CAWNSGVLQETQYF	TGTGCCTGGAACAGCGGGGTGCTCCAAGAGACCCAGTACTTC
TRBJ1-5	TRBD1	once	TRBV15	CATSKKTGHSNQPQHF	TGTGCCACCAGCAAGAAGACAGGGCATAGCAATCAGCCCCAGCATTTT
TRBJ2-3	NA	NA	TRBV30	CAWSVSPDTQYF	TGTGCCTGGAGTGTATCCCCGGATACGCAGTATTTT
TRBJ2-5	NA	once	TRBV7-9	CASSSPLVGQETQYF	TGTGCCAGCAGCTCTCCCCTTGTCGGCCAAGAGACCCAGTACTTC
TRBJ1-4	TRBD1	NA	TRBV29-1	CSVDGGTGGGVEKLFF	TGCAGCGTTGATGGCGGGACAGGGGGCGGAGTTGAAAAACTGTTTTTT
TRBJ1-5	NA	few	TRBV29-1	CSVVFGLGGQPQHF	TGCAGCGTTGTTTTCGGGCTGGGGGGTCAGCCCCAGCATTTT
TRBJ2-2	TRBD1	NA	TRBV7-9	CASSRTGNTGELFF	TGTGCCAGCAGCCGGACAGGGAACACCGGGGAGCTGTTTTTT
TRBJ2-7	TRBD2	NA	TRBV7-9	CASSLTSGIYEQYF	TGTGCCAGCAGCTTAACTAGCGGGATCTACGAGCAGTACTTC
TRBJ2-7	TRBD1	few	TRBV6-5	CASGTGAKQYF	TGTGCCAGCGGTACAGGGGCCAAGCAGTACTTC
TRBJ1-5	NA	NA	TRBV5-1	CASSLDAGNQPQHF	TGCGCCAGCAGCTTGGATGCGGGTAATCAGCCCCAGCATTTT
TRBJ1-5	TRBD1	NA	TRBV30	CAWSRTTGGGNQPQHF	TGTGCCTGGAGCCGAACTACAGGGGGCGGCAATCAGCCCCAGCATTTT
TRBJ2-2	NA	NA	TRBV9	CASSVVPTGELFF	TGTGCCAGCAGCGTAGTCCCTACCGGGGAGCTGTTTTTT
TRBJ2-5	TRBD1	NA	TRBV5-8	CASSQQGARVETQYF	TGTGCCAGCAGCCAACAGGGGGCGCGTGTGGAGACCCAGTACTTC
TRBJ2-2	NA	NA	TRBV5-4	CASSRTGELFF	TGTGCCAGCAGCCGTACCGGGGAGCTGTTTTTT
TRBJ1-1	TRBD1	once	TRBV11-1	CASRPGTGAMNTEAFF	TGTGCCAGCAGACCCGGGACAGGCGCCATGAACACTGAAGCTTTCTTT
TRBJ2-1	NA	once	TRBV5-4	CASSVDGYNEQFF	TGTGCCAGCAGCGTGGACGGCTACAATGAGCAGTTCTTC
TRBJ1-2	TRBD1	few	TRBV5-4	CASSPGQVGGYTF	TGTGCCAGCAGCCCCGGACAGGTCGGAGGCTACACCTTC
TRBJ2-7	NA	NA	TRBV27	CASSLRGSWDSYEQYF	TGTGCCAGCAGTTTAAGGGGTAGCTGGGACTCCTACGAGCAGTACTTC
TRBJ2-7	TRBD1	few	TRBV18	CASSPKDRGEQYF	TGTGCCAGCTCACCAAAGGACAGGGGTGAGCAGTACTTC
TRBJ2-1	NA	NA	TRBV28	CASAWTGSEQFF	TGTGCCAGCGCATGGACGGGGAGTGAGCAGTTCTTC
TRBJ2-7	TRBD2	NA	TRBV5-8	CASSLDRTSGSYEQYF	TGTGCCAGCAGCTTAGACAGGACTAGCGGGAGTTACGAGCAGTACTTC
TRBJ2-3	TRBD2	NA	TRBV5-8	CASSWRTSGTPGTQYF	TGTGCCAGCAGCTGGCGGACTAGCGGGACACCCGGTACGCAGTATTTT
TRBJ2-2	NA	NA	TRBV5-1	CASSLAGWNTGELFF	TGCGCCAGCAGCTTGGCGGGGTGGAACACCGGGGAGCTGTTTTTT